This T cell receptor (beta chain) came from a study of tumor T cells in aggressive B-cell lymphoma. Trimming took off 4 bases at V and 8 bases at J, with 11 bases between the two ends. This CDR3 is 13 amino acids long. Germline CDR1 reads SGHDN; CDR2 reads FVKESK. The repertoire was sequenced with immunoSEQ multiplex PCR; TCRdb's copy has only in-frame clones and lacks some. The data contain approximately 2,500 clones, about 91% of them singletons. The sequencing input was tumor tissue. This chain joins TRBV14 and TRBJ1-4, with D unclear. This receptor was obtained from an adult with diffuse large B cell lymphoma. CDR3 sequence (DNA): TGTGCCAGCAGCCTTGCGGGAAGGGAAAAACTGTTTTTT. Translating gives CASSLAGREKLFF.